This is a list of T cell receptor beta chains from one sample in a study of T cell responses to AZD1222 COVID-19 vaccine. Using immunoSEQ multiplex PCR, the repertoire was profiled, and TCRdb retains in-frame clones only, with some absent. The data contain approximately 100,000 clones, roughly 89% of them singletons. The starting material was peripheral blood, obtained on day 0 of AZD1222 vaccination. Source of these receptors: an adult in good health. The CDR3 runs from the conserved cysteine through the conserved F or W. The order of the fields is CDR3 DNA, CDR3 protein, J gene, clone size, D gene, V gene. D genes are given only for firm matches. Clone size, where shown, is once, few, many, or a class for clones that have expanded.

CDR3nt: TGTGCCAGCAGCTTCGGAGAGAGGGTGAACACTGAAGCTTTCTTT
CDR3aa: CASSFGERVNTEAFF
j_gene: TRBJ1-1
abundance: NA
d_gene: NA
v_gene: TRBV4-2

CDR3nt: TGTGCCTGGAGTGTTGAGAGCTATGGCTACACCTTC
CDR3aa: CAWSVESYGYTF
j_gene: TRBJ1-2
abundance: NA
d_gene: NA
v_gene: TRBV30

CDR3nt: TGTGCCAGCAGTTACAGGGGGCTTGGTGAAAAACTGTTTTTT
CDR3aa: CASSYRGLGEKLFF
j_gene: TRBJ1-4
abundance: NA
d_gene: TRBD1
v_gene: TRBV6-5

CDR3nt: TGTGCCAGCTCACCCCGGGCAGGGGAAGCTTTCTTT
CDR3aa: CASSPRAGEAFF
j_gene: TRBJ1-1
abundance: once
d_gene: NA
v_gene: TRBV18

CDR3nt: TGTGCCAGTAGTATAGGCTTCGTCGAATATGGCTACACCTTC
CDR3aa: CASSIGFVEYGYTF
j_gene: TRBJ1-2
abundance: NA
d_gene: NA
v_gene: TRBV19

CDR3nt: TGTGCCACCAGTGAGGGAGGGGGGGCCTCCTACGAGCAGTACTTC
CDR3aa: CATSEGGGASYEQYF
j_gene: TRBJ2-7
abundance: NA
d_gene: NA
v_gene: TRBV24-1

CDR3nt: TGTGCCAGCAGCTTGATGAGTTCGGCCGTCGATGAAAAACTGTTTTTT
CDR3aa: CASSLMSSAVDEKLFF
j_gene: TRBJ1-4
abundance: NA
d_gene: NA
v_gene: TRBV5-5

CDR3nt: TGTGCCAGCAGTGAATATCTTCAGGGTTACAATGAGCAGTTCTTC
CDR3aa: CASSEYLQGYNEQFF
j_gene: TRBJ2-1
abundance: NA
d_gene: NA
v_gene: TRBV25-1

CDR3nt: TGTGCCAGCAGCTTAGGGAGAAGGGCGAATTCACCCCTCCACTTT
CDR3aa: CASSLGRRANSPLHF
j_gene: TRBJ1-6
abundance: few
d_gene: NA
v_gene: TRBV11-2

CDR3nt: TGTGCCAGCAGCCAATTGCCGATAAGACAGCCAAATCAGCCCCAGCATTTT
CDR3aa: CASSQLPIRQPNQPQHF
j_gene: TRBJ1-5
abundance: few
d_gene: NA
v_gene: TRBV4-2

CDR3nt: TGTGCCAGCAGCGGCAAGACAGGGGCGAATGGCTACACCTTC
CDR3aa: CASSGKTGANGYTF
j_gene: TRBJ1-2
abundance: NA
d_gene: TRBD1
v_gene: TRBV7-2

CDR3nt: TGTGCCACCAGCAGAGTTTTGGAGACCCAGTACTTC
CDR3aa: CATSRVLETQYF
j_gene: TRBJ2-5
abundance: NA
d_gene: NA
v_gene: TRBV15

CDR3nt: TGTGCCAGCAGCTTACTAGGACGCACGGGGTATGGCTACACCTTC
CDR3aa: CASSLLGRTGYGYTF
j_gene: TRBJ1-2
abundance: once
d_gene: NA
v_gene: TRBV7-9

CDR3nt: TGTGCCAGCAGTCGAATCCAGGGCACTGAAGCTTTCTTT
CDR3aa: CASSRIQGTEAFF
j_gene: TRBJ1-1
abundance: NA
d_gene: NA
v_gene: TRBV6-6

CDR3nt: TGCAGCGTCCGGGACAGAGCCTACAATGAGCAGTTCTTC
CDR3aa: CSVRDRAYNEQFF
j_gene: TRBJ2-1
abundance: NA
d_gene: TRBD1
v_gene: TRBV29-1

CDR3nt: TGTGCCAGCAGTCGGAAGGCGCAGTCTAACTATGGCTACACCTTC
CDR3aa: CASSRKAQSNYGYTF
j_gene: TRBJ1-2
abundance: NA
d_gene: NA
v_gene: TRBV6-5

CDR3nt: TGTGCCAGCAGCGTTTTAGCGGGGGGCCTCATCACCGGGGAGCTGTTTTTT
CDR3aa: CASSVLAGGLITGELFF
j_gene: TRBJ2-2
abundance: NA
d_gene: TRBD2
v_gene: TRBV9

CDR3nt: TGTGCCAGCAGCTTCCAAGAAAAAAGTTACGAGCAGTACTTC
CDR3aa: CASSFQEKSYEQYF
j_gene: TRBJ2-7
abundance: once
d_gene: NA
v_gene: TRBV9

CDR3nt: TGTGCCACCAGTGTGACAGCTGTTATGGGGTACACCTTC
CDR3aa: CATSVTAVMGYTF
j_gene: TRBJ1-2
abundance: NA
d_gene: NA
v_gene: TRBV24-1

CDR3nt: TGTGCCAGCAGGAAGACAGGGGAAGATGAAAAACTGTTTTTT
CDR3aa: CASRKTGEDEKLFF
j_gene: TRBJ1-4
abundance: NA
d_gene: TRBD1
v_gene: TRBV6-6

CDR3nt: TGTGCCAGCAGTTCGGACAGGGCTGGAAACACCATATATTTT
CDR3aa: CASSSDRAGNTIYF
j_gene: TRBJ1-3
abundance: once
d_gene: TRBD1
v_gene: TRBV6-6

CDR3nt: TGTGCCAGCAGTTACCGGACATTTTCTAGCTCCTACAATGAGCAGTTCTTC
CDR3aa: CASSYRTFSSSYNEQFF
j_gene: TRBJ2-1
abundance: NA
d_gene: NA
v_gene: TRBV6-2/TRBV6-3

CDR3nt: TGTGCCAGCAGTTTATTAGGTGGGACACTCATGAACACTGAAGCTTTCTTT
CDR3aa: CASSLLGGTLMNTEAFF
j_gene: TRBJ1-1
abundance: NA
d_gene: NA
v_gene: TRBV28

CDR3nt: TGTGCCAGCAGTGCTGCAGGGGTCACAGAAAAACTGTTTTTT
CDR3aa: CASSAAGVTEKLFF
j_gene: TRBJ1-4
abundance: NA
d_gene: NA
v_gene: TRBV2

CDR3nt: TGCGCCAGCAGTCAGACACAGTATAGCAATCAGCCCCAGCATTTT
CDR3aa: CASSQTQYSNQPQHF
j_gene: TRBJ1-5
abundance: NA
d_gene: NA
v_gene: TRBV4-1

CDR3nt: TGTGCCAGCAGCTTCACAGGTTCCCCGGCTAATGAAAAACTGTTTTTT
CDR3aa: CASSFTGSPANEKLFF
j_gene: TRBJ1-4
abundance: NA
d_gene: NA
v_gene: TRBV5-8

CDR3nt: TGTGCCAGCTCACCATCGGGACTGCCAAGGCCCCAGCATTTT
CDR3aa: CASSPSGLPRPQHF
j_gene: TRBJ1-5
abundance: NA
d_gene: NA
v_gene: TRBV18

CDR3nt: TGTGCCTGGAGTGCGGGGGGAGAGACCCAGTACTTC
CDR3aa: CAWSAGGETQYF
j_gene: TRBJ2-5
abundance: NA
d_gene: TRBD2
v_gene: TRBV30

CDR3nt: TGTGCCAGCGGGGATCAGGGCCTTGGGATGTTAGGCTACACCTTC
CDR3aa: CASGDQGLGMLGYTF
j_gene: TRBJ1-2
abundance: NA
d_gene: NA
v_gene: TRBV6-5

CDR3nt: TGTGCCAGCAGTCACGGGACAGTGGAAGCCTACGAGCAGTACTTC
CDR3aa: CASSHGTVEAYEQYF
j_gene: TRBJ2-7
abundance: NA
d_gene: TRBD1
v_gene: TRBV6-2/TRBV6-3

CDR3nt: TGTGCCAGCACCGCAGGCCACTACCCGCAGTTTTACTTC
CDR3aa: CASTAGHYPQFYF
j_gene: TRBJ2-7
abundance: NA
d_gene: NA
v_gene: TRBV6-5

CDR3nt: TGTGCCAGCTCACCGGGGGCACATGTAAGGCTGAACACTGAAGCTTTCTTT
CDR3aa: CASSPGAHVRLNTEAFF
j_gene: TRBJ1-1
abundance: few
d_gene: NA
v_gene: TRBV18

CDR3nt: TGTGCCAGCAGCCAAGATGCGGGGGGCTATGGCTACACCTTC
CDR3aa: CASSQDAGGYGYTF
j_gene: TRBJ1-2
abundance: NA
d_gene: NA
v_gene: TRBV4-2

CDR3nt: TGCGCCAGCAGATTGACTAGCGGGGGGACCACCGGGGAGCTGTTTTTT
CDR3aa: CASRLTSGGTTGELFF
j_gene: TRBJ2-2
abundance: once
d_gene: TRBD2
v_gene: TRBV5-1

CDR3nt: TGTGCCAGCAGCGCGGACAGCTACTATGGCTACACCTTC
CDR3aa: CASSADSYYGYTF
j_gene: TRBJ1-2
abundance: NA
d_gene: NA
v_gene: TRBV5-5

CDR3nt: TGTGCCAGCAGCTTGGACAGACTAGCCTTAAGCACAGATACGCAGTATTTT
CDR3aa: CASSLDRLALSTDTQYF
j_gene: TRBJ2-3
abundance: NA
d_gene: TRBD2
v_gene: TRBV5-4

CDR3nt: TGTGCCAGCAGACTTAGCGGGGGGAGGGAGACCCAGTACTTC
CDR3aa: CASRLSGGRETQYF
j_gene: TRBJ2-5
abundance: NA
d_gene: TRBD2
v_gene: TRBV7-2

CDR3nt: TGTGCCAGCAGCTTTCAGGTGGACACTGAAGCTTTCTTT
CDR3aa: CASSFQVDTEAFF
j_gene: TRBJ1-1
abundance: NA
d_gene: NA
v_gene: TRBV7-9

CDR3nt: TGTGCCAGCTCCCAAGCAGGATCCGACACTGAAGCTTTCTTT
CDR3aa: CASSQAGSDTEAFF
j_gene: TRBJ1-1
abundance: NA
d_gene: NA
v_gene: TRBV18

CDR3nt: TGTGCCAGCAGTGATGACCAGGGGTTGTACCCCCTCCACTTT
CDR3aa: CASSDDQGLYPLHF
j_gene: TRBJ1-6
abundance: once
d_gene: NA
v_gene: TRBV6-1

CDR3nt: TGTGCAAGTCGCTTAACATCAGGGGATCAGCCCCAGCATTTT
CDR3aa: CASRLTSGDQPQHF
j_gene: TRBJ1-5
abundance: NA
d_gene: NA
v_gene: TRBV12-2

CDR3nt: TGTGCCAGCAGTTATAGTGGGACCTCGGATGAAAAACTGTTTTTT
CDR3aa: CASSYSGTSDEKLFF
j_gene: TRBJ1-4
abundance: few
d_gene: NA
v_gene: TRBV6-5

CDR3nt: TGTGCCAGCAGCGTCGCCTCAAACGAGGCAGGCAGCTATGGCTACACCTTC
CDR3aa: CASSVASNEAGSYGYTF
j_gene: TRBJ1-2
abundance: once
d_gene: NA
v_gene: TRBV9

CDR3nt: TGTGCCAGTAGTCCCCAGGAGTTGATAAGCTATGGCTACACCTTC
CDR3aa: CASSPQELISYGYTF
j_gene: TRBJ1-2
abundance: NA
d_gene: NA
v_gene: TRBV19

CDR3nt: TGTGCCAGCAGCTACTTTAGCGGGGGAATCAATGAGCAGTTCTTC
CDR3aa: CASSYFSGGINEQFF
j_gene: TRBJ2-1
abundance: NA
d_gene: TRBD2
v_gene: TRBV5-6

CDR3nt: TGTGCCAGCAGTCCCACCGGGGTGGGCGAAGCTTTCTTT
CDR3aa: CASSPTGVGEAFF
j_gene: TRBJ1-1
abundance: NA
d_gene: NA
v_gene: TRBV3-1/TRBV3-2

CDR3nt: TGTGCCAGCAGCCTGGACAGTGTCTATTCACCCCTCCACTTT
CDR3aa: CASSLDSVYSPLHF
j_gene: TRBJ1-6
abundance: NA
d_gene: NA
v_gene: TRBV7-9

CDR3nt: TGTGCCATCGCTCCGAGGATGAACACTGAAGCTTTCTTT
CDR3aa: CAIAPRMNTEAFF
j_gene: TRBJ1-1
abundance: NA
d_gene: NA
v_gene: TRBV27

CDR3nt: TGTGCCAGCAGCTTTGGAAATAGCGGGGGTCTTAAAGAGACCCAGTACTTC
CDR3aa: CASSFGNSGGLKETQYF
j_gene: TRBJ2-5
abundance: NA
d_gene: TRBD2
v_gene: TRBV7-2

CDR3nt: TGCGCCAGCAGCCAGGGAACAGGGGATGGCTACACCTTC
CDR3aa: CASSQGTGDGYTF
j_gene: TRBJ1-2
abundance: NA
d_gene: TRBD1
v_gene: TRBV4-3

CDR3nt: TGTGCCAGCAGCCCGGGCCCTGATTATGGCTACACCTTC
CDR3aa: CASSPGPDYGYTF
j_gene: TRBJ1-2
abundance: NA
d_gene: NA
v_gene: TRBV3-1/TRBV3-2

CDR3nt: TGTGCCAGCAGCCCAGACAGGGGAGGTCAAGAGACCCAGTACTTC
CDR3aa: CASSPDRGGQETQYF
j_gene: TRBJ2-5
abundance: NA
d_gene: TRBD1
v_gene: TRBV7-2

CDR3nt: TGTGCCAGCAGCCCAGACGGCCGGGGTGGATACAATGAGCAGTTCTTC
CDR3aa: CASSPDGRGGYNEQFF
j_gene: TRBJ2-1
abundance: NA
d_gene: NA
v_gene: TRBV7-8